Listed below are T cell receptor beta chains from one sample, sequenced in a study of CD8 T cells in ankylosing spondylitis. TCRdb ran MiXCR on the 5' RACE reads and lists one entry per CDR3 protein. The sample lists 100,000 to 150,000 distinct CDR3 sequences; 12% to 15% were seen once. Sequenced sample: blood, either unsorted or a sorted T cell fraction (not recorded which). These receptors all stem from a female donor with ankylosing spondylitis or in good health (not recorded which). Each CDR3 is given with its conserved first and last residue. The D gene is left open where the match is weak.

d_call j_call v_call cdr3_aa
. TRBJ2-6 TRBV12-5 CASGPGEFRFGANVLTF
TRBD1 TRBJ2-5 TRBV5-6 CASSFGTDQETQYF
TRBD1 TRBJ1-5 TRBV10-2 CASVGTGEQPQHF
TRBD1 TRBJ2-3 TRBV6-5 CASSYPDRAPDTQYF
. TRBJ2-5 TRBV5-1 CASSPQLGVKETQYF
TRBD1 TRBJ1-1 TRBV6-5 CASSYGTGGVTEAFF
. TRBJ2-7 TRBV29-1 CSVARGISYEQYF
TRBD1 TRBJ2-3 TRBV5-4 CASSSQGGMTDTQYF
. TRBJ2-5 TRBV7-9 CASSLWGSETQYF
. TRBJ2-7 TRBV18 CASSPQAQDYEQYF
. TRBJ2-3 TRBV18 CASSPPGTASTDTQYF
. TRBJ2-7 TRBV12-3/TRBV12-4 CASSPGPQALYEQYF
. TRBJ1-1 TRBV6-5 CASSYFPGNSAEAFF
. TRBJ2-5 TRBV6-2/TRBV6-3 CASSYSTRDLDRQYF
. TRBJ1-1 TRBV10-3 CAISESYNTEAFF
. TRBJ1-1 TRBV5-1 CASSLEGLNTEAFF
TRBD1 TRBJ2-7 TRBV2 CASRPDRGFTYEQYF
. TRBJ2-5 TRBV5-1 CASSTTLQETQYF
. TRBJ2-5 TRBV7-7 CASSLALAKGETQYF
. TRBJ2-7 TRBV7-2 CASSPARETYEQYF
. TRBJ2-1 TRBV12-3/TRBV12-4 CASSEEQGWAHSYNEQFF
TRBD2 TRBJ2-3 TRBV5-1 CASSSSGGSADTQYF
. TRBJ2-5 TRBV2 CASSVQTGWETQYF
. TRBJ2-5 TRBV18 CASSPGTDIQETQYF
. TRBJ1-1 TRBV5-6 CASSLGRGRTNTEAFF
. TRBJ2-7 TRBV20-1 CSAYGPSSYEQYF
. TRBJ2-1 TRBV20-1 CSATRTGSEQFF
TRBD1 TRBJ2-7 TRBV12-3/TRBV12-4 CASSFTWGTDSYEQYF
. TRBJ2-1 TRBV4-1 CASSQVGEQFF
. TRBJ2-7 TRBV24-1 CATSQPLPGREEQYF
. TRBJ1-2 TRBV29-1 CSVESSSYGYTF
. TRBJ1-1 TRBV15 CATSGGGRKVEAFF
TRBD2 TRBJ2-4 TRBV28 CASSKTTPRTRNIQYF
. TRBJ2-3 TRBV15 CATSRAGGREGTDTQYF
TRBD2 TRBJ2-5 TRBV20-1 CSAVGDYKTQYF
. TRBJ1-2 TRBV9 CASSLSGVNYGYTF
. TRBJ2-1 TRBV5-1 CASSLGRGGGEQFF
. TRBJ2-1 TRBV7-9 CASSSVAAGYNEQFF
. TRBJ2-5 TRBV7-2 CASSQYQETQYF
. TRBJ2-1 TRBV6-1 CASSRDTLYNEQFF